This T cell receptor (beta chain) was obtained from a study of CD8+CD57+ T cells in acquired aplastic anemia. Study at large: Mean DNA quantity obtained from sorted CD4+ and CD8+ cells was around 3.2 ug. Healthy-donor CD4+ cells averaged about 9.9 million reads. General study findings and limits: Researchers reported that CD8+ Simpson's diversity was not significantly different in patients versus controls. A set of about 28 CD8+ CDR3 sequences was shared between patients and controls, and these sequences appeared highly expressed in patients.

As concerns this clonotype: Antigen specificity is unknown.

Germline trimming cut 6 bases from V and 4 bases from J; bases unmatched to any gene: 6. The germline gives CDR1 SGDLS, CDR2 YYNGEE. The CDR3 loop spans 13 amino acids. Genomic DNA, serving as template, underwent TCR beta VDJ and CDR3 profiling. MiXCR, applied by TCRdb to the reads, yields one record per CDR3 protein. The repertoire holds roughly 200,000 distinct CDR3 sequences, under 65% seen once, with approximately 32% in the top ten. The gene calls are TRBV9 and TRBJ1-2, with 7 bases matching TRBD1. This TCR derives from a human donor in good health. Sequenced sample: sorted CD4+, CD8+, or CD8+CD57+ T cells (not recorded which) from PBMCs. The CDR3: CASNYTGVYGYTF. The CDR3 DNA sequence: TGTGCCAGCAACTACACAGGGGTCTATGGCTACACCTTC.